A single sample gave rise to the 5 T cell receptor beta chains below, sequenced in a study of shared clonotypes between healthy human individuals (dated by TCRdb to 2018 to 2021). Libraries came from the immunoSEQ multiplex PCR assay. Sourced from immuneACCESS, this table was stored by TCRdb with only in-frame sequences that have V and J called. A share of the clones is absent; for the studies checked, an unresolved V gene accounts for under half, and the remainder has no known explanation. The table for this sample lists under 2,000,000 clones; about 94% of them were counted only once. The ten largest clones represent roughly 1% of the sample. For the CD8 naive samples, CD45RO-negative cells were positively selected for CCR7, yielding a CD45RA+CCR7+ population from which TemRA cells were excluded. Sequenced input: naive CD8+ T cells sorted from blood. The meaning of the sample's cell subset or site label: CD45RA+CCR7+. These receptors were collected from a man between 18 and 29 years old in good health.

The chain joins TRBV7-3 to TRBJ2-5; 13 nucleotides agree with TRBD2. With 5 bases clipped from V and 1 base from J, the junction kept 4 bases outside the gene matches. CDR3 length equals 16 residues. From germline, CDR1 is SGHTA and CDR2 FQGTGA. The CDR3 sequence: CASSPGLAGAQETQYF. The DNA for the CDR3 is TGTGCCAGCAGCCCCGGACTAGCGGGGGCCCAAGAGACCCAGTACTTC.

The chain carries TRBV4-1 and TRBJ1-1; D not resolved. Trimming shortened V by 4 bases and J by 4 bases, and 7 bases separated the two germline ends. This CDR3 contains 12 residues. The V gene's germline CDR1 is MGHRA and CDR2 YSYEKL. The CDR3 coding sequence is TGCGCCAGCAGCCCCTCGGGCACTGAAGCTTTCTTT. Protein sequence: CASSPSGTEAFF.

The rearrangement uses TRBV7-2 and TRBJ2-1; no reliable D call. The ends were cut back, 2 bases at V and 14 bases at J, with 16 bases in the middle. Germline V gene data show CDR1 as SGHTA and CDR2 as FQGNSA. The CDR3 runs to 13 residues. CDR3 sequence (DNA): TGTGCCAGCAGCTTACAGGTTTACGAGAACGAGTTCTTC. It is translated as CASSLQVYENEFF.

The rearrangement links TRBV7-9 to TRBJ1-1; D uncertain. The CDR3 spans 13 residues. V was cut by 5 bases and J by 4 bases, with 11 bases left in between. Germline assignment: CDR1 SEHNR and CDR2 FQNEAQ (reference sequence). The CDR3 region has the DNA TGTGCCAGCAGCCTTACGGAGGCCACTGAAGCTTTCTTT. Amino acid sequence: CASSLTEATEAFF.

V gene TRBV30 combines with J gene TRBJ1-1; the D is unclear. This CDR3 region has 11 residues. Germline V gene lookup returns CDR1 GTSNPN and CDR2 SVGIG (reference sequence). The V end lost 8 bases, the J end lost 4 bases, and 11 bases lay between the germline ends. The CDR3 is CAASLGTEAFF. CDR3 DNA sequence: TGTGCCGCATCCCTGGGCACTGAAGCTTTCTTT.